Presented here are 26 T cell receptor beta chains from one specimen sequenced in a study of blood T cell repertoires in COVID-19. Assay: immunoSEQ multiplex PCR; the TCRdb copy retains only in-frame clones and omits some. Of 180,000 or so clones listed, approximately 80% are singletons. Specimen: PBMCs or T cells enriched from blood (not recorded which). These receptors all come from a man aged 45-65 years who had recovered from COVID-19.

The chain recombines TRBV30 with TRBJ1-2; the match to TRBD1 covers 8 bases. This CDR3 region has 16 residues. Trimming cost V 2 bases and J 4 bases; bases outside gene matches: 12. Per germline, CDR1 GTSNPN and CDR2 SVGIG (reference sequence). The CDR3 spells CAWSSIILRGPYGYTF. The CDR3 DNA follows: TGTGCCTGGAGTTCAATCATTCTCAGGGGGCCCTATGGCTACACCTTC. The variable domain in full, with the rest retrieved from reference TRBV30 and TRBJ1-2, is SQTIHQWPATLVQPVGSPLSLECTVEGTSNPNLYWYRQAAGRGLQLLFYSVGIGQISSEVPQNLSASRPQDRQFILSSKKLLLSDSGFYLCAWSSIILRGPYGYTFGSGTRLTVV.

J is TRBJ1-2 and V is TRBV18; no firm D call. V gave up 2 bases and J gave up 2 bases, with 9 bases separating them. The CDR3 contains 14 residues. Per the germline V gene, CDR1 is KGHSH and CDR2 is LQKENI. CDR3 sequence (DNA): TGTGCCAGCTCACCAACGCAGGAAAACTATGGCTACACCTTC. Protein product: CASSPTQENYGYTF.

This clone came up a few times. V and J are TRBV5-1 and TRBJ2-4, with TRBD2 matching 9 bases. The V segment lost 0 bases and the J segment 8 bases; nucleotides outside the gene matches: 3. Germline CDR1 SGHRS, CDR2 YFSETQ. The CDR3 spans 14 residues. The chain's CDR3 is CASSLGGRGDIQYF. As DNA, the CDR3 is TGCGCCAGCAGCTTGGGCGGGAGGGGAGACATTCAGTACTTC.

The CDR3 region is CASRTLNSNQPQHF. DNA for the CDR3: TGTGCCAGCAGGACACTGAATAGCAATCAGCCCCAGCATTTT. This chain connects TRBV2 to TRBJ1-5, with unresolved D. CDR1 is SNHLY, CDR2 FYNNEI, per germline. The CDR3 length is 14 residues. V shed 6 bases and J shed 0 bases, with 9 bases lying between them.

This clone came up a few times. The gene calls are TRBV20-1 and TRBJ1-4; unclear D gene. The germline gives CDR1 DFQATT, CDR2 SNEGSKA (reference sequence). The CDR3 sequence is 11 residues long. Here the CDR3 reads CSTGDNEKLFF. CDR3 nucleotides: TGCAGCACGGGAGATAATGAAAAACTGTTTTTT.

This chain links TRBV14 with TRBJ1-5; D unclear. In germline, CDR1 is SGHDN, CDR2 FVKESK. The CDR3 length is 12 residues. The V end was cut by 2 bases, the J end by 9 bases, with 8 bases between. The DNA of the CDR3 is TGTGCCAGCAGCCAATCGGGTAGGCCCCAGCATTTT. Amino acids: CASSQSGRPQHF.

The chain uses TRBV7-3 and TRBJ2-7; 8 bases map to TRBD1. With 0 bases clipped from V and 6 bases from J, the junction kept 10 bases outside the gene matches. CDR3 length: 16 amino acids. The germline V gene has CDR1 SGHTA and CDR2 FQGTGA. CDR3 region: CASSLTPKTGALEQYF. CDR3 in DNA: TGTGCCAGCAGCTTAACCCCCAAGACAGGGGCCCTCGAGCAGTACTTC.

The genes are TRBV19 and TRBJ2-3; D perhaps matches TRBD2 (5 bases). CDR1 and CDR2 (germline): LNHDA, SQIVND (reference sequence). CDR3 size: 12 residues. The V end lost 4 bases, the J end lost 8 bases, and 10 bases lay between the germline ends. For the CDR3, the DNA is TGTGCCAGTAGTACCTCCCGGGGTACGCAGTATTTT. As protein: CASSTSRGTQYF. The whole variable domain, filled in from reference TRBV19 and TRBJ2-3, reads DGGITQSPKYLFRKEGQNVTLSCEQNLNHDAMYWYRQDPGQGLRLIYYSQIVNDFQKGDIAEGYSVSREKKESFPLTVTSAQKNPTAFYLCASSTSRGTQYFGPGTRLTVL.

Only one count was recorded for this clone. The chain is built from TRBV11-3 and TRBJ2-1; TRBD1 aligns across 8 bases. Trimming removed 0 bases from V and 8 bases from J; junction bases left unmatched: 9. Germline CDR1 and CDR2: SGHNT and YENEEA. The CDR3 extends over 16 amino acids. The CDR3 spells CASSLDSAGGKDEQFF. The CDR3 DNA is TGTGCCAGCAGCTTAGATTCGGCAGGGGGCAAGGATGAGCAGTTCTTC.

The chain uses TRBV27 and TRBJ2-7; 7 bases align to TRBD1. CDR1 is MNHEY and CDR2 is SMNVEV in the germline V gene (reference sequence). V gave up 6 bases and J gave up 4 bases; unmatched junction bases: 12. There are 15 residues in the CDR3. CDR3 sequence (DNA): TGTGCCAGCAGGCGACCGACAGGGACAGTTTACGAGCAGTACTTC. Protein: CASRRPTGTVYEQYF.

The CDR3 protein is CSAGETGEKQYF. In nucleotides, the CDR3 is TGCAGCGCCGGCGAGACAGGGGAAAAGCAGTACTTC. J is TRBJ2-7 and V is TRBV29-1; 8 positions match TRBD1. CDR1 and CDR2 from the germline V gene are SQVTM and ANQGSEA. V lost 7 bases, J lost 8 bases, and 10 bases stayed unmatched. The CDR3 is 12 amino acids.

V gene TRBV28 combines with J gene TRBJ1-5, with 8 bases identical to TRBD1. CDR3 length: 14 amino acids. J lost 11 bases, V lost 5 bases, and 11 bases had no gene match. Germline lookup yields CDR1 MDHEN and CDR2 SYDVKM. CDR3 nucleotides: TGTGCCAGCAGTAATCGACAGGGGCTGACAACCCAGCATTTT. This translates into CASSNRQGLTTQHF.

The V call is TRBV12-3 or TRBV12-4, the J call TRBJ2-7; D gene ambiguous. Between the trimmed V and J ends, which lost 5 bases and 3 bases, there was a span of 8 bases. The CDR3 is 12 amino acids. The CDR3 DNA follows: TGTGCCAGCAGTCTTACACGCTACGAGCAGTACTTC. Translated: CASSLTRYEQYF.

The V and J genes are TRBV19 and TRBJ1-2; 10 nucleotides align to TRBD1. Germline V gene lookup returns CDR1 LNHDA and CDR2 SQIVND (reference sequence). V shed 7 bases and J 6 bases; nucleotides not matched to a gene: 14. This CDR3 has 16 residues. The CDR3 sequence is CASIAWDRGGRNGYTF. The CDR3, as DNA: TGTGCCAGTATTGCCTGGGACAGGGGAGGAAGGAATGGCTACACCTTC.

The chain couples TRBV5-1 to TRBJ2-5, with TRBD2 matching over 8 bases. Germline values: CDR1 SGHRS, CDR2 YFSETQ. This CDR3 has 15 amino acids. V shed 0 bases, J shed 3 bases, and the junction held 4 bases outside the gene matches. The CDR3 here is CASSLDVLAEETQYF. The CDR3 DNA reads as TGCGCCAGCAGCTTGGACGTACTAGCGGAAGAGACCCAGTACTTC.

V is TRBV3-1 (or the pseudogene TRBV3-2) and J is TRBJ1-3; D possibly corresponds to TRBD1 (5 bases). V was clipped by 3 bases and J by 1 base, with 19 bases between them. Per the germline V gene, CDR1 is LGHDT and CDR2 is YNNKEL (reference sequence). The CDR3 covers 18 residues. DNA for the CDR3: TGTGCCAGCAGCCAGGTACCTCCACTTCAGGGTTCTGGAAACACCATATATTTT. Protein sequence: CASSQVPPLQGSGNTIYF.

The chain links TRBV2 to TRBJ1-5; D may be TRBD1 (5 bases). Germline CDR1 is SNHLY and CDR2 is FYNNEI. This CDR3 has 15 amino acids. Trimming stripped 2 bases from V and 5 bases from J, with 13 bases between. CDR3 nucleotide sequence: TGTGCCAGCAGTGAAAGTGGAACAGGCTATCAGCCCCAGCATTTT. Its protein is CASSESGTGYQPQHF.

This chain connects TRBV12-3 or TRBV12-4 to TRBJ1-5, with D hard to call. Trimming cost V 2 bases and J 5 bases, with 7 bases left between them. The CDR3 sequence is 13 residues long. CDR3 DNA sequence: TGTGCCAGCAGTTTACAGGCTTATCAGCCCCAGCATTTT. This sequence encodes CASSLQAYQPQHF.

The chain links TRBV29-1 to TRBJ2-7; a weak D match, TRBD1 (5 bases). CDR1 is SQVTM and CDR2 is ANQGSEA in the germline V gene. Trimming stripped 2 bases from V and 0 bases from J, with 11 bases between. The CDR3 runs to 14 residues. CDR3: CSVERQGNSYEQYF. DNA of the CDR3: TGCAGCGTTGAACGGCAGGGAAACTCCTACGAGCAGTACTTC.

The chain has TRBV4-1 and TRBJ2-5, with 8 nucleotides matching TRBD2. The CDR3 spans 17 residues. V was clipped by 1 base and J by 1 base; unmatched bases: 8. Germline values: CDR1 MGHRA, CDR2 YSYEKL. As DNA, the CDR3 is TGCGCCAGCAGCCAAGGACGGTGGGCGGGGGGCCAAGAGACCCAGTACTTC. This codes for CASSQGRWAGGQETQYF.

This sequence joins TRBV10-3 and TRBJ2-3; D is unclear. The CDR3 runs to 13 residues. V was clipped by 2 bases and J by 2 bases, with 5 bases between them. The germline CDR1 and CDR2 sequences are ENHRY and SYGVKD. CDR3 sequence: CAISEGATDTQYF. The CDR3 nucleotides read TGTGCCATCAGTGAGGGAGCCACAGATACGCAGTATTTT.

On this clone: The sample holds other DNA sequences that translate to the same CDR3. V usage is TRBV29-1 and J usage is TRBJ2-2; D remains ambiguous. This CDR3 region has 13 residues. Germline V gene data show CDR1 as SQVTM and CDR2 as ANQGSEA. V was shortened by 3 bases and J by 0 bases, with 5 bases between the two germline ends. The CDR3 here is CSVDRANTGELFF. CDR3 DNA sequence: TGCAGCGTTGATCGGGCGAACACCGGGGAGCTGTTTTTT.

The chain uses TRBV7-6 and TRBJ1-6; TRBD1 matches at 10 bases. V gave up 4 bases and J gave up 7 bases; unmatched junction bases: 10. Germline CDR1 SGHVS, CDR2 FNYEAQ. CDR3 length equals 17 residues. The CDR3 is CASSSPGQGRMNSPLHF. CDR3 in DNA: TGTGCCAGCAGCTCGCCGGGACAGGGGAGGATGAATTCACCCCTCCACTTT.

The chain joins TRBV6-5 to TRBJ1-2; no firm D call. This CDR3 has 12 amino acids. Germline assignment: CDR1 MNHEY and CDR2 SVGAGI. Trimming shortened V by 7 bases and J by 8 bases, and 14 bases separated the two germline ends. The CDR3 bases are TGTGCCAGCACCGAGGGTGGAGGGGGCTACACCTTC. This translates into CASTEGGGGYTF.

The table lists this clone with a count of one. The chain employs TRBV20-1 and TRBJ2-2; the match to TRBD1 covers 7 bases. The V segment lost 5 bases and the J segment 1 base; nucleotides outside the gene matches: 7. The CDR3 length is 15 residues. Per the germline V gene, CDR1 is DFQATT and CDR2 is SNEGSKA (reference sequence). CDR3 loop: CSARAGTVNTGELFF. The CDR3 DNA is TGCAGTGCTCGTGCCGGGACAGTGAACACCGGGGAGCTGTTTTTT.

The CDR3 nucleotides read TGTGCCAGCAGCAACCAGGGGGCGGACATTCAGTACTTC. The encoded protein is CASSNQGADIQYF. This chain links TRBV11-2 with TRBJ2-4; 8 bases are a match to TRBD1. J gave up 8 bases and V 5 bases, and 5 bases lay outside the gene matches. This CDR3 has 13 amino acids. Germline V gene data show CDR1 as SGHAT and CDR2 as FQNNGV. The full variable domain, in which reference TRBV11-2 and TRBJ2-4 provide the parts outside the CDR3, is EAGVAQSPRYKIIEKRQSVAFWCNPISGHATLYWYQQILGQGPKLLIQFQNNGVVDDSQLPKDRFSAERLKGVDSTLKIQPAKLEDSAVYLCASSNQGADIQYFGAGTRLSVL.